This T cell receptor beta chain was identified in a study of Graves' ophthalmopathy and Graves' hyperthyroidism. Study-level background: Hyperthyroidism is called stable when no ophthalmopathy develops within 18 months of follow-up. General observations from the study: Between ophthalmopathy and stable hyperthyroidism, a 13-signature model drew a separation with 87.88% sensitivity and around 80% specificity. Most expanded clonotypes in thyroid above 0.001 frequency also showed up in blood.

TCR beta CDR3 amplification used RNA transcripts. First-round RT-PCR relied on HTBI primers, and a second-round multiplex PCR came next. From the multiplex PCR reads, TCRdb called clonotypes with MiXCR, one entry per CDR3 protein. Of 900,000 to 1,200,000 distinct CDR3 sequences in the sample, 35% to 45% were seen once. Eligible hyperthyroidism cases comprised new diagnoses of under 2 months' duration in individuals aged 18 to 65. About this clonotype: Its antigen is not known.

The ends were cut back, 6 bases at V and 1 base at J, with 16 bases in the middle. The CDR3 is 15 residues long. The V gene's germline CDR1 is SGHAT and CDR2 FQNNGV. The rearrangement links TRBV11-2 to TRBJ2-7, with TRBD2 as a possible D gene (5 bases). The origin of this receptor is an adult man with Graves' hyperthyroidism. The specimen was peripheral blood or thyroid tissue (not recorded which). The CDR3 spells CASSLWENLSYEQYF. For the CDR3, the DNA is TGTGCCAGCAGTTTATGGGAGAACCTATCCTACGAGCAGTACTTC. Full variable domain (rest looked up from reference TRBV11-2 and TRBJ2-7): EAGVAQSPRYKIIEKRQSVAFWCNPISGHATLYWYQQILGQGPKLLIQFQNNGVVDDSQLPKDRFSAERLKGVDSTLKIQPAKLEDSAVYLCASSLWENLSYEQYFGPGTRLTVT.